What follows are 5 T cell receptor beta chains derived from one specimen sequenced in a study of blood T cell repertoires in COVID-19. The method was immunoSEQ multiplex PCR; TCRdb's version includes in-frame clones alone and lacks a portion of them. The sample contains about 270,000 clones, around 87% of which appear only once. The sequenced sample consisted of PBMCs or T cells enriched from blood (not recorded which). The receptors originated from a young woman who had recovered from COVID-19.

The chain joins TRBV19 to TRBJ1-4; D gene unclear. The CDR3 runs 12 residues. V lost 8 bases, J lost 1 base, and 5 bases lay in between. Germline values: CDR1 LNHDA, CDR2 SQIVND (reference sequence). In DNA, the CDR3 is TGTGCCAGTTCCTTAACTAATGAAAAACTGTTTTTT. Translated: CASSLTNEKLFF.

The J gene is TRBJ1-1, the V gene TRBV24-1; possibly TRBD1 for D (6 bases). Germline V gene data show CDR1 as KGHDR and CDR2 as SFDVKD. Trimming cost V 6 bases and J 1 base, with 14 bases left between them. The CDR3 covers 15 residues. The CDR3 bases are TGTGCCACCAGTACTAACAGGGAGGGGAACACTGAAGCTTTCTTT. This codes for CATSTNREGNTEAFF.

The rearrangement links TRBV18 to TRBJ2-3; 13 bases line up with TRBD2. This CDR3 spans 16 amino acids. The V segment lost 3 bases and the J segment 3 bases; nucleotides outside the gene matches: 3. CDR1 is KGHSH and CDR2 is LQKENI in the germline V gene. The CDR3 here is CASSPLTSGGTDTQYF. CDR3 sequence (DNA): TGTGCCAGCTCACCCCTGACTAGCGGGGGGACAGATACGCAGTATTTT.

The chain links TRBV27 to TRBJ2-2; possible D gene TRBD2, 6 bases. Trimming shortened V by 7 bases and J by 1 base, and 16 bases separated the two germline ends. Germline V gene lookup returns CDR1 MNHEY and CDR2 SMNVEV (reference sequence). This CDR3 region has 16 residues. The CDR3 spells CASTRLGGQNTGELFF. The CDR3 DNA sequence: TGTGCCAGCACCCGGCTGGGAGGACAGAACACCGGGGAGCTGTTTTTT.

The rearrangement joins TRBV5-4 to TRBJ1-4; no reliable D call. This CDR3 has 14 amino acids. Trimming pared 0 bases from V and 10 bases from J, leaving 13 bases between. CDR1 and CDR2 from the germline V gene are SGHNT and YYREEE (reference sequence). The chain's CDR3 is CASSLDGAIPKLFF. CDR3 nucleotide sequence: TGTGCCAGCAGCTTGGACGGTGCAATTCCAAAACTGTTTTTT.